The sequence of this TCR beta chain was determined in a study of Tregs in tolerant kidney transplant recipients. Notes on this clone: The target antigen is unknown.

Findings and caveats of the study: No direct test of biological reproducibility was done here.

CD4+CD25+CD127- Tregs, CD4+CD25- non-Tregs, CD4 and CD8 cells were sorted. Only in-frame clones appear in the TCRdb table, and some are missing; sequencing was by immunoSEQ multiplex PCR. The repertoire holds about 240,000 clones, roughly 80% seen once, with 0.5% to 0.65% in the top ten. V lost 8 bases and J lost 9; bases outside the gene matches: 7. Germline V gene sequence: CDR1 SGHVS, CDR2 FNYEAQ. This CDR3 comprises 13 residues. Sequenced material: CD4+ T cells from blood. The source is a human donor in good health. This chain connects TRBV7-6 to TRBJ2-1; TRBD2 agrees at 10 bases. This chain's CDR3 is CASGLAGAIEQFF. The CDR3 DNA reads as TGTGCCAGCGGTCTAGCGGGGGCGATTGAGCAGTTCTTC.